Listed here is a single TCR beta chain. What antigen it recognizes has not been identified. No much larger clonotype is one base removed from it; base qualities were not supplied. This entry belongs to a study of identical twins (dated by TCRdb to 2016 to 2018). Background for the entire study: To test whether fetal clonotypes persist, the study used deep sequencing on TCR alpha and beta repertoires from monozygotic twins, unrelated adults of various ages, and cord blood. To rule out contamination, the twin experiments were replicated at different times with different library preparation protocols.

The receptor library was made with 5' RACE. The instrument was an Illumina HiSeq 2000. Template switching introduced a universal primer binding site; the final cDNA contained a unique molecular identifier, enabling accurate counting of TCR cDNA molecules. Specific primers in the conserved constant-segment region were used to synthesize first-strand cDNA for TCR alpha and beta chains. To control for contamination, every cDNA library was double barcoded, receiving both a SMART-Mk sample barcode and Illumina barcodes. TruSeq adapter sequences and Illumina sample barcodes were added in two successive PCR steps. Sequencing of the TCR alpha and beta cDNA libraries was done on the Illumina HiSeq platform using custom primers. The authors' pipeline ran thus. MiGEC processed the raw reads to extract unique molecular identifiers, while MiXCR was used to determine the CDR3 positions. For each individual, recombination models were inferred using an EM algorithm with the repgenHMM and IGoR tools. Shared clonotypes were analyzed with the tcR package in R, and sharing was normalized by the product of cloneset sizes. Out-of-frame nonproductive sequences were analyzed to study raw recombination free of thymic and clonal selection effects. TCRdb reprocessed the public reads (quality trimming at Q25 with fastp, clone calling with MiXCR) and kept in-frame beta chains. A single entry per CDR3 protein holds the most common genes and DNA from its merged rows. TCRdb assigned the V and J calls; the authors' analysis was not used. Within this sample are more than 400,000 distinct CDR3 sequences, with about 15% of them counted one time only. The biggest ten clones account for around 0.48% of the sample.

Only healthy Caucasian donors were included. The twin cohort consisted of three pairs of female monozygotic twins, all aged about 18 to 29 years. Positive isolation kits from Invitrogen were used to isolate CD4+ and CD8+ T cell populations. At the junction V is shortened by 8 bases and J by 2 bases, with 21 bases in between. The CDR3 starts with the cysteine, ends with the phenylalanine, and has 17 residues. Only CDR3 DNA is held: 51 bases, read in frame from base 1. Based on the germline V gene, the CDR1 and CDR2 sequences are SGHVS and FNYEAQ. Results the study describes overall, beyond this receptor: Because the same donors could not be followed over many years, conclusions were based on cross-sectional statistical analysis. Zero-insertion analyses could be partly confounded by invariant T cells such as MAIT and iNKT, though diverse VJ usage argued against such confounding for most clonotypes. The excess sharing between twins in beta out-of-frame sequences was weaker because fewer shared sequences reduced the signal-to-noise ratio. Compared with coincidental sharing between unrelated individuals, out-of-frame TCR alpha sequences shared between twins had an excess of sequences with low generation probability. Recombination models systematically underestimated out-of-frame TCR alpha sharing in monozygotic twins but agreed with sharing between unrelated individuals. Abundant cord blood beta clonotypes carried fewer insertions; young adult naive repertoires showed a weaker similar trend, while memory repertoires showed none.

These data were likewise used in another study, on yellow fever vaccine responses in identical twins. As the second publication notes: The authors reported that the T cell response to vaccination in identical twins appeared partly convergent and partly personalized. In identical twins, the study followed T cell clones that responded to the vaccine with precision.

The material sequenced was CD4+ T cells sorted from blood. Recombination joined TRBV7-6 with TRBJ2-2, with the D gene possibly TRBD1 or TRBD2, each one fitting 6 bases. The TCR was taken from a young woman in good health. The CDR3 is CASGGTLGQINTGELFF. At the DNA level, the sequence is TGTGCCAGCGGGGGGACACTCGGTCAGATAAACACCGGGGAGCTGTTTTTT.